The entry that follows covers one TCR beta chain sequence. Trimming took 0 bases from V and 0 from J, leaving 14 bases between them. The CDR3 spans 17 residues. Germline V gives CDR1 SGHAT, CDR2 FQNNGV. The sample is drawn from a study of blood T cell repertoires in COVID-19. Repertoires were generated with immunoSEQ multiplex PCR, while TCRdb's copy carries only in-frame clones and drops some. The profile shows over 90,000 clones, over 70% of them singletons. The receptor's source is a man at least 80 years old with active or convalescent COVID-19. J is TRBJ1-1 and V is TRBV11-2; D is possibly TRBD1 (5 bases). The sample comprised peripheral blood. The CDR3 spells CASSLDSGEWLNTEAFF. For the CDR3, the DNA is TGTGCCAGCAGCTTAGATTCGGGGGAGTGGCTGAACACTGAAGCTTTCTTT.